This T cell receptor beta chain was identified during a study of early stage breast cancer tumors. About the study: Among approximately 12 ER+/PR+/HER2- tumors, eight were ductal, four lobular. Findings and caveats of the study: Bulk DNA sequencing of unsorted cells missed chain pairing and markers. Most shared enriched TCRB sequences were commonly generated ones. Tumor and normal breast were distinguished via blood comparison in most of the 16 patients.

Data came from immunoSEQ multiplex PCR; TCRdb stores just in-frame clones and leaves some out. The sample records around 71,000 clones, roughly 80% being singletons. Trimming pared 4 bases from V and 0 bases from J, leaving 4 bases between. The CDR3 spans 13 residues. Germline CDR1 MRHNA, CDR2 SNTAGT. To note about this clone: The antigen remains undetermined.

The receptor's source is a person aged 55 to 75 with breast cancer. V usage is TRBV6-4 and J usage is TRBJ2-1; D remains unclear. The sample consisted of blood. CDR3 region: CASSGDSYNEQFF. CDR3 in DNA: TGTGCCAGCAGTGGGGACTCCTACAATGAGCAGTTCTTC.